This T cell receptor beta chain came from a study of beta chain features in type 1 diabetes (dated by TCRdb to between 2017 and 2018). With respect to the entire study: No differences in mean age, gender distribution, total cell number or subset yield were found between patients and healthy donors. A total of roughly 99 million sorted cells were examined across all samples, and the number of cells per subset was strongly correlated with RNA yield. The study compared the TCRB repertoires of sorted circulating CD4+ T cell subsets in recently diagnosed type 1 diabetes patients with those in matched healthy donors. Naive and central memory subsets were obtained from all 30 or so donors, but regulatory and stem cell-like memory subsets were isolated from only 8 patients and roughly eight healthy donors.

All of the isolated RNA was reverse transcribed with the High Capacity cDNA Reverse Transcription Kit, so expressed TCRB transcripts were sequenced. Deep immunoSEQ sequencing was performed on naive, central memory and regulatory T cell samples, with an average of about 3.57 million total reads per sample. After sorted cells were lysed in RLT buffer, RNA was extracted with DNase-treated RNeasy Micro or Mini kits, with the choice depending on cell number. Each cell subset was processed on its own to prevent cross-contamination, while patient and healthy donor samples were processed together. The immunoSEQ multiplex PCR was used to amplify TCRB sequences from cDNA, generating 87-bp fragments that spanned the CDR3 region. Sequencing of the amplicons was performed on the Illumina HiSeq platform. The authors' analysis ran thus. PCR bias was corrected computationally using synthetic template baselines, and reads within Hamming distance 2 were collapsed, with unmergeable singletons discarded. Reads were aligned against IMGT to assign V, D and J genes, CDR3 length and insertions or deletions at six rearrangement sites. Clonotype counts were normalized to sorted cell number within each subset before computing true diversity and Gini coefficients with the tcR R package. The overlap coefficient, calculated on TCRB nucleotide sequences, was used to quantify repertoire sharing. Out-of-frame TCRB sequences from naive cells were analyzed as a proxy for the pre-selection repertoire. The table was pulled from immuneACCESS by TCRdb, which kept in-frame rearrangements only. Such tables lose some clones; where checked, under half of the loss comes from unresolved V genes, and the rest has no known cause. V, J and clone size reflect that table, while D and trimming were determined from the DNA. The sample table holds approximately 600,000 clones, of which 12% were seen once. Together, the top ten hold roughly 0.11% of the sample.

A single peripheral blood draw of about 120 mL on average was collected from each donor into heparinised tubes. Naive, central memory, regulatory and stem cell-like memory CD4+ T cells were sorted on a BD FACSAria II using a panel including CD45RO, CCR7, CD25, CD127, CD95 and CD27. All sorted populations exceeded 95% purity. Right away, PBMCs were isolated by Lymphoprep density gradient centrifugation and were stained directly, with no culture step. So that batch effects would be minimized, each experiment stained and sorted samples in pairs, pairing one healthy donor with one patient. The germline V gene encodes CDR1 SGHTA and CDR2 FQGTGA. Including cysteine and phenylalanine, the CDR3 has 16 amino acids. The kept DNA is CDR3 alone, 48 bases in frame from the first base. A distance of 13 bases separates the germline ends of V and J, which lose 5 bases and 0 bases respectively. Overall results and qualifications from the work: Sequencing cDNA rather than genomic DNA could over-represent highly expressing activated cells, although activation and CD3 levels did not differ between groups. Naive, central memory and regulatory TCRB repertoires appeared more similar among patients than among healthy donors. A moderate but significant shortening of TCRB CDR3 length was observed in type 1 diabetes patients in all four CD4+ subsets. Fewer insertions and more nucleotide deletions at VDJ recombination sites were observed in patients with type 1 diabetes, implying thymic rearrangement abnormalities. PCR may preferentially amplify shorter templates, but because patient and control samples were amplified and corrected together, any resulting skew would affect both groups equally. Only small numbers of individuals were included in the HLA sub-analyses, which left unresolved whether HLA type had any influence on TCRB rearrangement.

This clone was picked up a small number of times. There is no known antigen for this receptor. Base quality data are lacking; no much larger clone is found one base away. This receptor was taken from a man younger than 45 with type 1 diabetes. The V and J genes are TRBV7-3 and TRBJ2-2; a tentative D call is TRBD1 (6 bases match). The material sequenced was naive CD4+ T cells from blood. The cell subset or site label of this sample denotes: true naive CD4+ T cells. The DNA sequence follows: TGTGCCAGCAGCCCAACAGGGACCGCGAACACCGGGGAGCTGTTTTTT. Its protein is CASSPTGTANTGELFF.